This T cell receptor (beta chain) derives from a study of post-analysis software for immune sequencing data. Study details: Included among the disease courses, which were recorded for the cohort, were relapsing-remitting, secondary progressive and progressive-relapsing multiple sclerosis. Study-level findings and limits: Under the F measure, samples that were prepared in one batch clustered strongly together. Controls had lower frequencies than patients of about 5 TRBV segments, which included TRBV5-6, TRBV5-1 and TRBV20-1. Compared with controls, patients showed significantly lower normalized Chao1 diversity.

The CDR3 covers 14 residues. Germline loops: CDR1 MGHRA, CDR2 YSYEKL. The TCR beta cDNA libraries contained unique molecular identifiers. cDNA molecules numbering some 500,000 came from roughly 1.1 to 9.2 million T cells. MiXCR, applied by TCRdb to the PCR reads, yields one record per CDR3 protein. The sample contains roughly 600,000 distinct CDR3 sequences, about 44% of which appear only once. As for this clonotype: The antigen is undetermined. Its ends do not fully match the called genes, so a read error is possible.

Sequencing was performed on blood. The clonotype originates from a girl aged 10-17 years with multiple sclerosis. This chain uses TRBV4-1 with TRBJ1-5; no clear D. The CDR3 is CASSQVAGPQPPHF. CDR3 nucleotide sequence: TGCGCCAGCAGCCAAGTGGCGGGTCCTCAGCCCCCGCATTTT.